The 28 T cell receptor beta chains presented below share a single source sample, sequenced in a study of shared clonotypes between healthy human individuals. Here immunoSEQ multiplex PCR was the method, and the copy in TCRdb shows in-frame clones only, minus some. The table has 2.3 million or so clones, 85% to 95% seen once. The sample consisted of naive CD4+ T cells from PBMCs. Stated subset: CD45RA+ positively selected. These receptors all stem from a man aged 18 to 29 in good health. Some clones in this sample may be carry-over from other donors' samples.

The chain combines TRBV5-4 with TRBJ2-6; 8 bases fit TRBD1. CDR3 length: 17 residues. The germline V gene encodes CDR1 SGHNT and CDR2 YYREEE (reference sequence). V lost 4 bases to trimming and J lost 2 bases; unmatched junction nucleotides: 8. This CDR3 reads CASSPRGRSAGANVLTF. The CDR3, as DNA: TGTGCCAGCAGCCCCAGGGGGCGCAGCGCTGGGGCCAACGTCCTGACTTTC.

This chain connects TRBV28 to TRBJ2-2; 10 nucleotides align to TRBD2. Unmatched junction bases numbered 4, after V lost 7 bases and J lost 8 bases. The CDR3 spans 13 residues. Looked up from germline, CDR1 is MDHEN and CDR2 is SYDVKM. The chain's CDR3 is CASKLAGTGELFF. The CDR3 DNA follows: TGTGCCAGCAAACTAGCGGGAACTGGGGAGCTGTTTTTT.

The chain couples TRBV14 to TRBJ2-2; 8 bases fit TRBD2. CDR3 length: 15 residues. The junction had 1 base not matched to a gene; V was cut back by 1 base and J by 3 bases. The germline V gene encodes CDR1 SGHDN and CDR2 FVKESK. CDR3 coding DNA: TGTGCCAGCAGCCAAGCGGGAGGGTACACCGGGGAGCTGTTTTTT. It specifies CASSQAGGYTGELFF.

V gene TRBV4-1 combines with J gene TRBJ1-5; D is perhaps TRBD1 (5 bases). Germline CDR1 MGHRA, CDR2 YSYEKL. Trimming stripped 0 bases from V and 2 bases from J, with 20 bases between. The CDR3 runs to 19 residues. CDR3 sequence (DNA): TGCGCCAGCAGCCAAGAAGGCCAGGGCAGGGTGAATGGCAATCAGCCCCAGCATTTT. Translated, it gives CASSQEGQGRVNGNQPQHF.

V is TRBV6-6 and J is TRBJ2-1, with 16 bases identical to TRBD2. In germline, CDR1 is MNHNY, CDR2 SVGAGI (reference sequence). The ends lost 6 bases at V and 6 bases at J; junction bases unmatched: 2. The CDR3 totals 15 residues. Here the CDR3 reads CASRGTSGRGNEQFF. Here the CDR3 DNA reads TGTGCCAGCAGAGGGACTAGCGGGAGGGGCAATGAGCAGTTCTTC.

The chain links TRBV5-1 to TRBJ2-1; D is tentatively TRBD1 or TRBD2 (5 bases each). CDR3 length: 19 amino acids. Germline V lookup: CDR1 SGHRS, CDR2 YFSETQ. The germline V and J ends were trimmed by 5 bases and 6 bases, with 30 bases remaining between them. The CDR3 spells CASRPRGKTGPQVRNEQFF. As DNA, the CDR3 is TGCGCCAGCAGACCACGTGGGAAGACGGGACCACAGGTCCGCAATGAGCAGTTCTTC.

This chain links TRBV9 with TRBJ2-7; D not certain. Trimming pared 3 bases from V and 11 bases from J, leaving 21 bases between. CDR3 length: 14 amino acids. Germline CDR1 SGDLS, CDR2 YYNGEE. The CDR3 region has the DNA TGTGCCAGCAGCGGTGGCCTACAAGAGGCAGCCAAGTACTTC. The encoded protein is CASSGGLQEAAKYF. Full variable domain (outside the CDR3, taken from reference TRBV9 and TRBJ2-7): DSGVTQTPKHLITATGQRVTLRCSPRSGDLSVYWYQQSLDQGLQFLIQYYNGEERAKGNILERFSAQQFPDLHSELNLSSLELGDSALYFCASSGGLQEAAKYFGPGTRLTVT.

The chain carries TRBV28 and TRBJ1-5; D may be TRBD1 (6 bases). The CDR3 runs to 16 residues. Per the germline V gene, CDR1 is MDHEN and CDR2 is SYDVKM. The V end was cut by 5 bases, the J end by 0 bases, with 14 bases between. CDR3 region: CASSRADRTSNQPQHF. In DNA form, the CDR3 reads TGTGCCAGCAGTCGAGCCGACAGGACTAGCAATCAGCCCCAGCATTTT.

V gene TRBV28 combines with J gene TRBJ2-7; the match to TRBD1 covers 7 bases. V shed 4 bases and J 3 bases; nucleotides not matched to a gene: 6. Germline V CDR1 and CDR2: MDHEN, SYDVKM. This CDR3 has 14 amino acids. CDR3 DNA: TGTGCCAGCAGTTATGGACAGGCGGTCTACGAGCAGTACTTC. Amino acid sequence: CASSYGQAVYEQYF.

J is TRBJ2-2 and V is TRBV2; 13 positions match TRBD2. Germline CDR1 SNHLY, CDR2 FYNNEI. The trim removed 6 bases at V and 0 bases at J, leaving 4 bases unmatched. The CDR3 loop spans 17 amino acids. In nucleotides, the CDR3 is TGTGCCAGCAGCCGGACTAGCGGGAGTGCGAACACCGGGGAGCTGTTTTTT. Its translation is CASSRTSGSANTGELFF.

This clone was recorded only once. The genes are TRBV27 and TRBJ2-3; D gene unclear. The CDR3 contains 13 residues. V lost 4 bases, J lost 7 bases, and 12 bases lay in between. Germline CDR1 MNHEY, CDR2 SMNVEV (reference sequence). CDR3 protein: CASSSSTVNTQYF. The CDR3 DNA follows: TGTGCCAGCAGTTCCAGCACGGTCAATACGCAGTATTTT.

This rearrangement joins TRBV18 to TRBJ1-4; perhaps TRBD1 as D (5 bases). In germline, CDR1 is KGHSH, CDR2 LQKENI. The CDR3 has 16 residues. Trimming pared 3 bases from V and 2 bases from J, leaving 13 bases between. CDR3 protein: CASSPTTGATNEKLFF. DNA for the CDR3: TGTGCCAGCTCACCTACCACAGGAGCCACTAATGAAAAACTGTTTTTT.

CDR3 DNA sequence: TGTGCCAGCAGTCTCAGACAGAGCAATCAGCCCCAGCATTTT. It yields the protein CASSLRQSNQPQHF. The V call is TRBV27, the J call TRBJ1-5, with a tentative D call TRBD1 (5 bases). Trimming removed 5 bases at V and 1 base at J, with 9 bases between. The CDR3 contains 14 residues. From germline, CDR1 is MNHEY and CDR2 SMNVEV (reference sequence).

The J gene is TRBJ2-7, the V gene TRBV5-1, with TRBD1 as a possible D gene (6 bases). V was shortened by 4 bases and J by 7 bases, with 12 bases between the two germline ends. CDR3 length: 12 amino acids. Germline-derived CDR1 and CDR2 are SGHRS and YFSETQ. This chain's CDR3 is CASSEQGEEQYF. CDR3 DNA: TGCGCCAGCAGCGAACAGGGTGAGGAGCAGTACTTC.

This chain joins TRBV28 and TRBJ2-4; TRBD1 matches 9 bases. This CDR3 is 19 amino acids long. V was clipped by 3 bases and J by 5 bases; unmatched bases: 17. The V gene's germline CDR1 is MDHEN and CDR2 SYDVKM. In DNA, the CDR3 is TGTGCCAGCAGTTTGAGTCTGCGGGGGCCTACAGGGGGCCAAAACATTCAGTACTTC. Amino acids: CASSLSLRGPTGGQNIQYF. The whole variable domain, remainder taken from reference TRBV28 and TRBJ2-4, is DVKVTQSSRYLVKRTGEKVFLECVQDMDHENMFWYRQDPGLGLRLIYFSYDVKMKEKGDIPEGYSVSREKKERFSLILESASTNQTSMYLCASSLSLRGPTGGQNIQYFGAGTRLSVL.

This sequence joins TRBV29-1 and TRBJ2-7; TRBD1 agrees at 9 bases. Trimming took 5 bases from V and 0 from J; bases not matched to a gene: 5. Germline V gene sequence: CDR1 SQVTM, CDR2 ANQGSEA. The CDR3 loop spans 14 amino acids. The CDR3 here is CSVLTGGISYEQYF. For the CDR3, the DNA is TGCAGCGTTCTCACAGGGGGCATCTCCTACGAGCAGTACTTC.

The rearrangement links TRBV9 to TRBJ2-3; the D call may be TRBD1 or TRBD2 (6 bases each). The CDR3 sequence is 15 residues long. CDR1 is SGDLS, CDR2 YYNGEE, per germline. Trimming removed 6 bases from V and 6 bases from J, with 20 bases in between. The CDR3 DNA follows: TGTGCCAGCACCCTCGGGGGCGTCCCACCCGATACGCAGTATTTT. Protein sequence: CASTLGGVPPDTQYF.

V gene TRBV7-9 combines with J gene TRBJ2-2; TRBD2 matches at 8 bases. The CDR3 loop spans 15 amino acids. The germline V gene encodes CDR1 SEHNR and CDR2 FQNEAQ (reference sequence). Germline trimming cut 5 bases from V and 5 bases from J; bases unmatched to any gene: 7. In DNA form, the CDR3 reads TGTGCCAGCAGCACAGCGGGAGTTAGTACCGGGGAGCTGTTTTTT. Protein sequence: CASSTAGVSTGELFF.

This clone was counted once. The sample carries other DNA sequences with the same CDR3. V and J are TRBV7-9 and TRBJ1-1; D may be TRBD1 (5 bases). Germline V CDR1 and CDR2: SEHNR, FQNEAQ (reference sequence). Between the trimmed V and J ends, which lost 0 bases and 5 bases, there was a span of 7 bases. The CDR3 is 13 amino acids. The CDR3 sequence is CASSLAGVTEAFF. CDR3 nucleotides: TGTGCCAGCAGCTTAGCAGGGGTTACTGAAGCTTTCTTT.

V usage is TRBV27 and J usage is TRBJ2-6, with D tentatively TRBD1 or TRBD2 (6 bases each). Trimming took 6 bases from V and 4 from J, leaving 22 bases between them. Germline V gene data show CDR1 as MNHEY and CDR2 as SMNVEV (reference sequence). The CDR3 loop spans 18 amino acids. The CDR3 sequence: CASSPGGGLSRGANVLTF. CDR3 DNA: TGTGCCAGCAGCCCCGGTGGGGGGCTCTCGAGAGGGGCCAACGTCCTGACTTTC.

The chain recombines TRBV27 with TRBJ2-3; D uncertain. The germline CDR1 and CDR2 sequences are MNHEY and SMNVEV (reference sequence). This CDR3 has 13 amino acids. V lost 0 bases and J 5 bases, leaving 6 bases between the germline ends. CDR3 sequence reads: CASSLSERDTQYF. CDR3 nucleotide sequence: TGTGCCAGCAGTTTATCGGAACGAGATACGCAGTATTTT.

The rearrangement joins TRBV5-1 to TRBJ2-3, with 8 bases fitting TRBD2. CDR3 length: 18 residues. From germline, CDR1 is SGHRS and CDR2 YFSETQ. V trimming: 1 base; J trimming: 5 bases; junction bases outside the gene matches: 15. CDR3 DNA: TGCGCCAGCAGCTTGTACCCGGGAGGGCCTGCAGTTGTAGATACGCAGTATTTT. Protein product: CASSLYPGGPAVVDTQYF.

The V gene is TRBV7-9, the J gene TRBJ2-2; maybe TRBD2 (6 bases). The germline CDR1 and CDR2 sequences are SEHNR and FQNEAQ (reference sequence). CDR3 length: 18 residues. V was clipped by 7 bases and J by 0 bases, with 21 bases between them. The CDR3 coding sequence is TGTGCCAGCACCCAACTGATACTAAGCGGGCCGAACACCGGGGAGCTGTTTTTT. This encodes CASTQLILSGPNTGELFF.

This clone showed up just once. DNA for the CDR3: TGTGCCAGCAGCTGGGGCGGTGAAGGCGAAAACATTCAGTACTTC. This sequence encodes CASSWGGEGENIQYF. The V gene is TRBV5-4, the J gene TRBJ2-4; D might be TRBD1 (5 bases). Germline CDR1 SGHNT, CDR2 YYREEE (reference sequence). CDR3 length: 15 residues. Trimming removed 3 bases from V and 5 bases from J, with 15 bases in between.

The chain couples TRBV21-1 to TRBJ2-5; the table's D call, TRBD2, was not checked against the DNA. TRBV21-1 corresponds to a pseudogene. The CDR3 consists of 15 residues. CDR3 DNA sequence: TGTGCCAGCAGAAAGCGCTACACTTTCTCTGAGACCCAGTACTTC. Amino acid sequence: CASRKRYTFSETQYF.

The J gene is TRBJ1-1, the V gene TRBV29-1; D not certain. CDR1 SQVTM and CDR2 ANQGSEA come from the germline V gene. The CDR3 has 12 amino acids. Trimming removed 5 bases from V and 4 bases from J, with 11 bases in between. In nucleotides, the CDR3 is TGCAGCGTTCAACTATCAGGCACTGAAGCTTTCTTT. This sequence encodes CSVQLSGTEAFF.

CDR3 sequence: CASSSRGTGNEKLFF. The DNA of the CDR3 is TGTGCCAGCAGCTCCCGCGGGACAGGGAATGAAAAACTGTTTTTT. The genes are TRBV6-6 and TRBJ1-4; 9 positions match TRBD1. Germline V CDR1 and CDR2: MNHNY, SVGAGI (reference sequence). The V and J ends lost 6 bases and 5 bases, in that order; junction bases with no gene match: 7. The CDR3 has 15 amino acids.

This clone occurred once. The chain has TRBV11-2 and TRBJ1-4; D ambiguous. CDR1 and CDR2 from the germline V gene are SGHAT and FQNNGV. This CDR3 has 13 residues. V lost 2 bases, J lost 5 bases, and 6 bases lay in between. The CDR3 nucleotides are TGTGCCAGCAGCTTATCGTTCAATGAAAAACTGTTTTTT. Protein product: CASSLSFNEKLFF.